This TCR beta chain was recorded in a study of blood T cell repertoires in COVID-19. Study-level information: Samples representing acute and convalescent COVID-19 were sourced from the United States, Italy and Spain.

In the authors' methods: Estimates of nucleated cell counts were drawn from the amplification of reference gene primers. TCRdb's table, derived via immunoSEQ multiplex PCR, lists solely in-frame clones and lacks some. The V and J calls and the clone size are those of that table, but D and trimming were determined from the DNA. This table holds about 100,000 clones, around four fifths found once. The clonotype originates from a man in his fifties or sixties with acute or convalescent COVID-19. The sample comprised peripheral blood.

The CDR3: CASGLASGIISPSTDTQYF. The CDR3 DNA sequence: TGTGCTAGTGGTTTGGCTAGCGGGATTATATCCCCCAGCACAGATACGCAGTATTTT. The rearrangement joins TRBV12-5 to TRBJ2-3; 9 bases line up with TRBD2. The V gene end was trimmed by 1 base and the J gene end by 0 bases; junction bases not matched to a gene: 11. CDR1 LGHNT and CDR2 FRNRAP come from the germline V gene. There are 19 residues in the CDR3.